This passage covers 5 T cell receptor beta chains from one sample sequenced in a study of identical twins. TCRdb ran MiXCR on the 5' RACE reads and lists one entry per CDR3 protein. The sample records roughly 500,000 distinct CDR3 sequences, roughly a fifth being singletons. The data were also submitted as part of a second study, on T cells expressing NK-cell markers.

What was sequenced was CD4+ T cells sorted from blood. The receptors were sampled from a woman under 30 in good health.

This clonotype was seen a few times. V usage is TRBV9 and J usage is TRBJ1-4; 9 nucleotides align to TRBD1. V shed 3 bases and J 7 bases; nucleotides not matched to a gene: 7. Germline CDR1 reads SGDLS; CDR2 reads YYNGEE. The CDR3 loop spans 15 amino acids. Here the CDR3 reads CASSALGTGSEKLFF. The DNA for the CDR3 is TGTGCCAGCAGCGCCCTAGGGACAGGGAGTGAAAAACTGTTTTTT.

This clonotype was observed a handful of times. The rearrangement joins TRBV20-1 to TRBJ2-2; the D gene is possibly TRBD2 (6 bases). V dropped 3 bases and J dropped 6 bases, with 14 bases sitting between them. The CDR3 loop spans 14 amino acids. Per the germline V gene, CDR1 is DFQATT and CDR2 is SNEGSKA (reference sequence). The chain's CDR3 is CSASIGGSAGELFF. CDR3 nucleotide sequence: TGCAGTGCTAGCATTGGGGGGTCGGCCGGGGAGCTGTTTTTT.

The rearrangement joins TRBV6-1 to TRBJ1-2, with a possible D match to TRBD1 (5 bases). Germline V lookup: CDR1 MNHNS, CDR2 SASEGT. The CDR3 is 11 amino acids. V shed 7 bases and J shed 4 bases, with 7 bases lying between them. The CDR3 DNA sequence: TGTGCCAGCACCCAGGGCTATGGCTACACCTTC. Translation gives CASTQGYGYTF.

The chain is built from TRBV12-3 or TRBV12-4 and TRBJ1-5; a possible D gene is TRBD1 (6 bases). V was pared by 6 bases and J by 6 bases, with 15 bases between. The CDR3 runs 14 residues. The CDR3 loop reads CASSTTGLRQPQHF. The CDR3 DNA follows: TGTGCCAGCAGCACGACAGGTTTACGTCAGCCCCAGCATTTT.

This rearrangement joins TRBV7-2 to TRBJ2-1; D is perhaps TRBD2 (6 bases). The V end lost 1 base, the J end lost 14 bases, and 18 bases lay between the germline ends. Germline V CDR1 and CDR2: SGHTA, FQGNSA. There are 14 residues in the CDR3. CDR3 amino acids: CASSLGTDSGFKFF. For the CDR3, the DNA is TGTGCCAGCAGCTTAGGTACGGATAGCGGTTTTAAGTTCTTC.